The entry below describes one T cell receptor beta chain. The entry originates in a study of CD8 T cells in Susac syndrome. The germline V and J ends were trimmed by 3 bases and 2 bases, with 11 bases remaining between them. Germline CDR1 LNHDA, CDR2 SQIVND (reference sequence). The CDR3 covers 15 residues. With random hexamers, reverse transcription was performed on about 0.45 to 1 ug of RNA. It was immunoSEQ multiplex PCR that amplified TCR beta CDR3 across 54 Vbeta and 13 Jbeta. TCRdb redid the calling of the immunoSEQ multiplex PCR reads with MiXCR, one entry per CDR3 protein. The table shows 200,000 or so distinct CDR3 sequences, with about 90% occurring only once.

The sequence was collected from a human donor with multiple sclerosis. Sequences were obtained from CD8+ T cells from PBMCs. This chain links TRBV19 with TRBJ2-4; D ambiguous. The CDR3 DNA sequence: TGTGCCAGTAGTATGGTCCCTAGTCCCAAAAACATTCAGTACTTC. Protein sequence: CASSMVPSPKNIQYF.